This is a list of T cell receptor beta chains from one sample in a study of cytomegalovirus exposure and HLA in healthy donors. Sequencing used immunoSEQ multiplex PCR; TCRdb keeps in-frame clones, though not all of them. The data contain roughly 100,000 clones, approximately 72% of them singletons. The sample was PBMCs. Every receptor here comes from a man aged 30 to 39 in good health and CMV-seronegative. CDR3s include the opening cysteine and the closing phenylalanine or tryptophan. The D gene is left open where the match is weak. Clone size, where shown, is once, few, many, or a class for clones that have expanded.

clone size: NA; D gene: NA; V gene: TRBV6-6; J gene: TRBJ1-4; CDR3 DNA: TGTGCCAGCGGAGCAGGGGCAACTAATGAAAAACTGTTTTTT; CDR3 protein: CASGAGATNEKLFF
clone size: NA; D gene: NA; V gene: TRBV19; J gene: TRBJ1-1; CDR3 DNA: TGTGCCAGTAGTATACCCCCCCCGGCTGAAGCTTTCTTT; CDR3 protein: CASSIPPPAEAFF
clone size: NA; D gene: TRBD1; V gene: TRBV5-1; J gene: TRBJ1-4; CDR3 DNA: TGCGCCAGCAGCTTGAGCCCCGGACAGGGGGCAACTAATGAAAAACTGTTTTTT; CDR3 protein: CASSLSPGQGATNEKLFF
clone size: NA; D gene: NA; V gene: TRBV18; J gene: TRBJ2-6; CDR3 DNA: TGTGCCAGCTCACCGAATACAGGGCGAGGGGCCAACGTCCTGACTTTC; CDR3 protein: CASSPNTGRGANVLTF
clone size: once; D gene: NA; V gene: TRBV4-2; J gene: TRBJ2-5; CDR3 DNA: TGTGCCAGCAGCCAAGAGGGCGGGCGAGAGACCCAGTACTTC; CDR3 protein: CASSQEGGRETQYF
clone size: NA; D gene: TRBD1; V gene: TRBV9; J gene: TRBJ1-6; CDR3 DNA: TGTGCCAGCAGCGTAGCTCCCCTGGCAGGGGGCGTTTCACCCCTCCACTTT; CDR3 protein: CASSVAPLAGGVSPLHF
clone size: once; D gene: TRBD1; V gene: TRBV6-6; J gene: TRBJ1-5; CDR3 DNA: TGTGCCAGCAGTTCCCGACAGGGCCCCCCCAATCAGCCCCAGCATTTT; CDR3 protein: CASSSRQGPPNQPQHF
clone size: NA; D gene: NA; V gene: TRBV7-2; J gene: TRBJ1-6; CDR3 DNA: TGTGCCAGCAGCTCGACAGGTATCGGCGAGAAGACCCTCCACTTT; CDR3 protein: CASSSTGIGEKTLHF
clone size: NA; D gene: NA; V gene: TRBV28; J gene: TRBJ2-7; CDR3 DNA: TGTGCCAGCACGGGACCGGGACAACAAAACTACGAGCAGTACTTC; CDR3 protein: CASTGPGQQNYEQYF
clone size: NA; D gene: NA; V gene: TRBV11-2; J gene: TRBJ1-1; CDR3 DNA: TGTGCCAGCAGCTTATCAGGGAACACTGAAGCTTTCTTT; CDR3 protein: CASSLSGNTEAFF
clone size: NA; D gene: TRBD2; V gene: TRBV5-1; J gene: TRBJ2-1; CDR3 DNA: TGCGCCAGCAGGGCTCTGGGACTAGCGGGGGATTCCTACAATGAGCAGTTCTTC; CDR3 protein: CASRALGLAGDSYNEQFF
clone size: NA; D gene: NA; V gene: TRBV6-7; J gene: TRBJ2-5; CDR3 DNA: TGTGCCAGCAGTTTCAGGACACCCGCACAAGAGACCCAGTACTTC; CDR3 protein: CASSFRTPAQETQYF
clone size: NA; D gene: NA; V gene: TRBV27; J gene: TRBJ2-2; CDR3 DNA: TGTGCCAGCAGCCTGATATACCCGGGGGGCGCAGGCACCGGGGAGCTGTTTTTT; CDR3 protein: CASSLIYPGGAGTGELFF
clone size: NA; D gene: TRBD1; V gene: TRBV19; J gene: TRBJ1-1; CDR3 DNA: TGTGCCAGTAGCACAGGGGGCCCTGAAGCTTTCTTT; CDR3 protein: CASSTGGPEAFF
clone size: NA; D gene: NA; V gene: TRBV20-1; J gene: TRBJ1-1; CDR3 DNA: TGCAGTGCCCGACAGGATGAAGCTTTCTTT; CDR3 protein: CSARQDEAFF
clone size: NA; D gene: TRBD1; V gene: TRBV19; J gene: TRBJ1-1; CDR3 DNA: TGTGCCAGTAGTGACGACAGGGACTGGGGCACTGAAGCTTTCTTT; CDR3 protein: CASSDDRDWGTEAFF
clone size: NA; D gene: NA; V gene: TRBV7-2; J gene: TRBJ2-6; CDR3 DNA: TGTGCCAGCAGCTTAGCTTGGGGAGGTGGGGCCAACGTCCTGACTTTC; CDR3 protein: CASSLAWGGGANVLTF
clone size: NA; D gene: NA; V gene: TRBV19; J gene: TRBJ1-2; CDR3 DNA: TGTGCCAGTAGTTGGGGGGTGCCTAACTATGGCTACACCTTC; CDR3 protein: CASSWGVPNYGYTF
clone size: NA; D gene: NA; V gene: TRBV30; J gene: TRBJ2-7; CDR3 DNA: TGTGCCTTCCGGGACAACTCCTACGAGCAGTACTTC; CDR3 protein: CAFRDNSYEQYF
clone size: NA; D gene: TRBD1; V gene: TRBV25-1; J gene: TRBJ1-1; CDR3 DNA: TGTGCCAGCAGGCAGGGGGCTGAAGCTTTCTTT; CDR3 protein: CASRQGAEAFF
clone size: NA; D gene: NA; V gene: TRBV9; J gene: TRBJ2-7; CDR3 DNA: TGTGCCAGCAGCGTAGGGAGGGGATCTACCTACGAGCAGTACTTC; CDR3 protein: CASSVGRGSTYEQYF
clone size: NA; D gene: NA; V gene: TRBV6-1; J gene: TRBJ1-1; CDR3 DNA: TGTGCCAGCAGTTATCGACAGGAAGTTGAAGCTTTCTTT; CDR3 protein: CASSYRQEVEAFF
clone size: few; D gene: TRBD1; V gene: TRBV5-6; J gene: TRBJ1-2; CDR3 DNA: TGTGCCAGCAGCATACCTCAGGGGGTTGACTATGGCTACACCTTC; CDR3 protein: CASSIPQGVDYGYTF
clone size: NA; D gene: TRBD2; V gene: TRBV6-5; J gene: TRBJ2-5; CDR3 DNA: TGTGCCAGCAGTTACTCGAAGACTAGCATAACCCAGTACTTC; CDR3 protein: CASSYSKTSITQYF
clone size: NA; D gene: TRBD2; V gene: TRBV11-2; J gene: TRBJ2-7; CDR3 DNA: TGTGCCAGCAGCGTTCTACTAGCGGCCTACGAGCAGTACTTC; CDR3 protein: CASSVLLAAYEQYF
clone size: NA; D gene: NA; V gene: TRBV11-2; J gene: TRBJ2-7; CDR3 DNA: TGTGCCAGCAGCTTAAAGCCTGCCTACGAGCAGTACTTC; CDR3 protein: CASSLKPAYEQYF
clone size: once; D gene: NA; V gene: TRBV6-5; J gene: TRBJ2-7; CDR3 DNA: TGTGCCAGCAAACTGACAAGGACTGAAACCTACGAGCAGTACTTC; CDR3 protein: CASKLTRTETYEQYF
clone size: NA; D gene: NA; V gene: TRBV7-9; J gene: TRBJ1-2; CDR3 DNA: TGTGCCAGCAGCTGGGGAGACGGCGGCTACACCTTC; CDR3 protein: CASSWGDGGYTF
clone size: NA; D gene: TRBD1; V gene: TRBV11-3; J gene: TRBJ2-1; CDR3 DNA: TGTGCCAGCAGCTTAGCGGCAGGGGGTTACAATGAGCAGTTCTTC; CDR3 protein: CASSLAAGGYNEQFF
clone size: NA; D gene: NA; V gene: TRBV5-1; J gene: TRBJ2-7; CDR3 DNA: TGCGCCAGCACTCCCTACGAGCAGTACTTC; CDR3 protein: CASTPYEQYF
clone size: NA; D gene: TRBD2; V gene: TRBV7-9; J gene: TRBJ2-1; CDR3 DNA: TGTGCCAGCAGACCTAGCGGGAGCTCCTACAATGAGCAGTTCTTC; CDR3 protein: CASRPSGSSYNEQFF
clone size: NA; D gene: TRBD1; V gene: TRBV30; J gene: TRBJ2-7; CDR3 DNA: TGTGCCTGGAGTCTTACCGGGACAGGCTACGAGCAGTACTTC; CDR3 protein: CAWSLTGTGYEQYF
clone size: NA; D gene: TRBD1; V gene: TRBV19; J gene: TRBJ2-3; CDR3 DNA: TGTGCCAGTACAGCGAGGACAGGGGGCTCAGATACGCAGTATTTT; CDR3 protein: CASTARTGGSDTQYF
clone size: NA; D gene: NA; V gene: TRBV5-4; J gene: TRBJ2-2; CDR3 DNA: TGTGCCAGCAGCTTGGACGGGGACACCGGGGAGCTGTTTTTT; CDR3 protein: CASSLDGDTGELFF
clone size: NA; D gene: NA; V gene: TRBV27; J gene: TRBJ2-3; CDR3 DNA: TGTGCCAGCAGTTTTACTTGGACAGATACGCAGTATTTT; CDR3 protein: CASSFTWTDTQYF
clone size: NA; D gene: NA; V gene: TRBV7-9; J gene: TRBJ2-2; CDR3 DNA: TGTGCCGGTTCCCGGATTGAGGACACCGGGGAGCTGTTTTTT; CDR3 protein: CAGSRIEDTGELFF
clone size: NA; D gene: NA; V gene: TRBV5-4; J gene: TRBJ2-5; CDR3 DNA: TGTGCCAGCGGTAGGGACTCTACGGGAGAGACCCAGTACTTC; CDR3 protein: CASGRDSTGETQYF
clone size: NA; D gene: TRBD1; V gene: TRBV10-3; J gene: TRBJ2-2; CDR3 DNA: TGTGCCATCAGTGATCCCCTTCGGGACAGGACCATAGGGCTGTTTTTT; CDR3 protein: CAISDPLRDRTIGLFF
clone size: NA; D gene: NA; V gene: TRBV28; J gene: TRBJ2-3; CDR3 DNA: TGTGCCAGCAGTTCCCCAGGGTATAGCACAGATACGCAGTATTTT; CDR3 protein: CASSSPGYSTDTQYF
clone size: NA; D gene: NA; V gene: TRBV18; J gene: TRBJ1-1; CDR3 DNA: TGTGCCAGCTCACCCCGGGAGGCCAACACTGAAGCTTTCTTT; CDR3 protein: CASSPREANTEAFF
clone size: many; D gene: NA; V gene: TRBV19; J gene: TRBJ1-5; CDR3 DNA: TGTGCCAGTAGGGGAGTTAGCAATCAGCCCCAGCATTTT; CDR3 protein: CASRGVSNQPQHF
clone size: NA; D gene: NA; V gene: TRBV19; J gene: TRBJ1-4; CDR3 DNA: TGTGCCAGTAGTATGATTGGACAGACGGGAGAAAAACTGTTTTTT; CDR3 protein: CASSMIGQTGEKLFF
clone size: NA; D gene: NA; V gene: TRBV5-1; J gene: TRBJ1-5; CDR3 DNA: TGCGCCAGCAGCCCGGGGGGGGTCGGCAATCAGCCCCAGCATTTT; CDR3 protein: CASSPGGVGNQPQHF